A selection of T cell receptor beta chains follows, all from one sample in a study of T cells in Graves' hyperthyroidism and ophthalmopathy. TCRdb processed the multiplex PCR reads anew with MiXCR; each CDR3 protein has one entry. Seen here are more than 600,000 distinct CDR3 sequences, about 17% observed once, and the top ten hold 8.4%. Sequencing was done on a sample of blood. These receptors all come from a man between 18 and 29 years old with Graves' hyperthyroidism. Both conserved end residues are part of each CDR3. Each record gives: D gene, V gene, J gene, clone size, CDR3 DNA, CDR3 protein. The D gene is left open where the match is weak. Size tells how often a clone was seen (once, few, many) or the class of an expanded clone, and some rows leave it out.

>TRBD1|TRBV7-9|TRBJ2-2|few
TGTGCCAGCAGCTCCGGACAGGGGGCAGGGGAGCTGTTTTTT
CASSSGQGAGELFF
>NA|TRBV9|TRBJ2-3|NA
TGTGCCAGCAGCGCCGGGACTCCCAAGGAGACAGATACGCAGTATTTT
CASSAGTPKETDTQYF
>NA|TRBV7-2|TRBJ2-3|many
TGTGCCAGCAGCTTCGACAGACTCACAGATACGCAGTATTTT
CASSFDRLTDTQYF
>TRBD1|TRBV27|TRBJ2-7|many
TGTGCCAGCAGTCCTAGGGGACAGGACCCCTACGAGCAGTACTTC
CASSPRGQDPYEQYF
>NA|TRBV10-3|TRBJ1-3|few
TGTGCCATCAGTGAGTCCCGGACAGTCTCCGGAAACACCATATATTTT
CAISESRTVSGNTIYF
>TRBD1|TRBV4-3|TRBJ2-4|NA
TGCGCCAGCAGTTACCGGGACAGGGCTGACAAAAACATTCAGTACTTC
CASSYRDRADKNIQYF
>TRBD2|TRBV12-5|TRBJ2-7|few
TGTGCTAGTGGTTTGAGGCTAGCGGGGGAATTTAACTCCTACGAGCAGTACTTC
CASGLRLAGEFNSYEQYF
>TRBD2|TRBV3-1|TRBJ2-3|many
TGTGCCAGCAGCCAAGAGGCGGGAGGGCTGGCAGATACGCAGTATTTT
CASSQEAGGLADTQYF
>TRBD1|TRBV5-6|TRBJ2-5|NA
TGTGCCAGCAGCTTGGTGGGGACAGAAGAGACCCAGTACTTC
CASSLVGTEETQYF
>NA|TRBV5-5|TRBJ2-1|NA
TGTGCCAGCAGCTTTCGGTTCGGGACAATTTACAATGAGCAGTTCTTC
CASSFRFGTIYNEQFF
>TRBD2|TRBV2|TRBJ2-1|many
TGTGCCAGCAGTGACCCAGCGGGAGGGGGCAATGAGCAGTTCTTC
CASSDPAGGGNEQFF
>NA|TRBV10-2|TRBJ1-2|NA
TGCGCCAGCAGTGACTTTGGGGTGGGCTATGGCTACACCTTC
CASSDFGVGYGYTF
>NA|TRBV4-1|TRBJ2-7|NA
TGCGCCAGCAGCCAAGATCACGGGCAAGGCGAGCAGTACTTC
CASSQDHGQGEQYF
>TRBD2|TRBV10-3|TRBJ2-1|NA
TGTGCCATCAGTGAGTCGCCCGAAAGAGCGGGAGGGCCGATGGGCAATGAGCAGTTCTTC
CAISESPERAGGPMGNEQFF
>NA|TRBV24-1|TRBJ2-5|NA
TGTGCCACCAGTGATTTGCAGGGAGGAGAGGAGACCCAGTACTTC
CATSDLQGGEETQYF
>NA|TRBV4-1|TRBJ2-7|NA
TGCGCCAGCAGCCAAGAATCCAGCGGTACCTACGAGCAGTACTTC
CASSQESSGTYEQYF
>NA|TRBV2|TRBJ2-3|few
TGTGCCAGCACCGGAGGGACCACTAGCACAGATACGCAGTATTTT
CASTGGTTSTDTQYF
>NA|TRBV4-1|TRBJ2-7|NA
TGCGCCAGCAGCCAACGGGACACCGTATCCTACGAGCAGTACTTC
CASSQRDTVSYEQYF
>NA|TRBV11-3|TRBJ2-1|many
TGTGCCAGCAGCCCACTGGGACCAAAGTTCTTC
CASSPLGPKFF
>NA|TRBV24-1|TRBJ2-2|NA
TGTGCCACCAGTGGGACCGACTGGGAGCTGTTTTTT
CATSGTDWELFF
>NA|TRBV9|TRBJ1-5|NA
TGTACCAGCAGCCCCACTGGAGGGGATCAGCCCCAGCATTTT
CTSSPTGGDQPQHF
>TRBD1|TRBV9|TRBJ1-2|few
TGTGCCAGCAGCCCCACCGGGACAGGGGACTATGGCTACACCTTC
CASSPTGTGDYGYTF
>NA|TRBV7-9|TRBJ1-2|few
TGTGCCAGCAGCTCCAGTTGGACAGTTTGGGGATGGACCTTC
CASSSSWTVWGWTF
>NA|TRBV20-1|TRBJ2-3|many
TGCAGTGCTAGCCCCCTCAAGAGGGTGGACTTCAGGGGGGGGCAGTATTTT
CSASPLKRVDFRGGQYF
>NA|TRBV6-1|TRBJ2-5|many
TGTGCCAGCAGTGGCAATAGCCAAGAGACCCAGTACTTC
CASSGNSQETQYF
>NA|TRBV29-1|TRBJ2-2|few
TGCAGCGTTGAAGATCGGAAATCAGAAGGGATAATGGCCGGGGAGCTGTTTTTT
CSVEDRKSEGIMAGELFF
>NA|TRBV27|TRBJ2-1|few
TGTGCCAGCAGCTGGAGCTCCTACAGTGAGCAGCTCTTC
CASSWSSYSEQLF
>TRBD2|TRBV6-2/TRBV6-3|TRBJ2-1|few
TGTGCCAGCAGTACCGGGACTAGCGGAAATAATGAGCAGTTCTTC
CASSTGTSGNNEQFF
>NA|TRBV27|TRBJ2-2|NA
TGTGCCAGCAGCCCCGGACTATCTCGCGGGGAGCTGTCTTTT
CASSPGLSRGELSF
>NA|TRBV27|TRBJ2-1|many
TGTGCCAGCAGTCGGACAGCCAATGAGCAGTTCTTC
CASSRTANEQFF
>NA|TRBV11-3|TRBJ2-7|few
TGTGCCAGCAGCTCGTCTAAATCCTACGGGCAGTACTTC
CASSSSKSYGQYF
>NA|TRBV28|TRBJ2-5|many
TGTGCCAGCAGTTTAAACCAAGAGACCCAGTACTTC
CASSLNQETQYF
>NA|TRBV19|TRBJ2-3|NA
TGTGCCAGTAGTCCTCCCTTGGACGATACGCAGTATTTT
CASSPPLDDTQYF
>TRBD2|TRBV2|TRBJ2-5|many
TGTGCCAGCACCGTACAGCTAGCGGGAGGGCCGGGAGAGACCCAGTACTTC
CASTVQLAGGPGETQYF
>TRBD2|TRBV12-3/TRBV12-4|TRBJ2-7|NA
TGTGCCAGCAGCCCGGGACTAGCGGGAACCATCGAGCAGTACTTC
CASSPGLAGTIEQYF
>TRBD2|TRBV6-2/TRBV6-3|TRBJ2-3|NA
TGTGCCAGCAGACGGAAAGCGGGAGTCACAGATACGCAGTATTTT
CASRRKAGVTDTQYF
>NA|TRBV25-1|TRBJ1-1|few
TGTGCCAGCAGTCCCATAGGTTCTATGAACACTGAAGCTTTCTTT
CASSPIGSMNTEAFF